Each of the 9 T cell receptor beta chains below was sequenced from the same sample in a study of T cell changes during pregnancy in multiple sclerosis. Using immunoSEQ multiplex PCR, the repertoire was profiled, and TCRdb retains in-frame clones only, with some absent. Of some 99,000 clones in the sample, 80% to 95% were seen once. The specimen was peripheral blood, collected after pregnancy. The origin of the receptors is a female donor with multiple sclerosis, enrolled in a pregnancy study.

The chain is built from TRBV6-4 and TRBJ2-1, with D maybe TRBD2 (6 bases). The CDR3 is made up of 15 amino acids. Germline lookup yields CDR1 MRHNA and CDR2 SNTAGT. V gave up 2 bases and J gave up 6 bases, with 14 bases separating them. The CDR3 DNA sequence: TGTGCCAGCAGTGACGAGGCTAGCGAAGGCAATGAGCAGTTCTTC. Residues: CASSDEASEGNEQFF.

This clone has ten or more counts. The rearrangement uses TRBV19 and TRBJ1-1; TRBD1 agrees at 8 bases. V gave up 10 bases and J gave up 7 bases; unmatched junction bases: 14. The CDR3 runs to 14 residues. Germline values: CDR1 LNHDA, CDR2 SQIVND (reference sequence). The CDR3 nucleotides read TGTGCCACCCGCCAGGCAGGGGGCTGGGGTGAAGCTTTCTTT. Protein product: CATRQAGGWGEAFF.

The chain links TRBV4-3 to TRBJ2-3, with 10 bases matching TRBD2. Germline V lookup: CDR1 LGHNA, CDR2 YSLEER. The V segment lost 2 bases and the J segment 2 bases; nucleotides outside the gene matches: 7. CDR3 length equals 17 residues. The CDR3 sequence: CASSQIIAGGPTDTQYF. For the CDR3, the DNA is TGCGCCAGCAGCCAAATAATAGCGGGAGGACCCACAGATACGCAGTATTTT.

This sequence joins TRBV23-1 and TRBJ2-1; D not certain. Being an ORF, TRBV23-1 has a function that is uncertain. V lost 0 bases to trimming and J lost 9 bases, with 6 bases between them. This CDR3 has 12 amino acids. This CDR3 reads CASSQSSSEQFF. In DNA, the CDR3 is TGCGCCAGCAGTCAATCGTCCAGTGAGCAGTTCTTC.

The chain is built from TRBV6-5 and TRBJ2-4, with a weak D call TRBD2 (6 bases). The length of the CDR3 is 15 residues. The V gene's germline CDR1 is MNHEY and CDR2 SVGAGI. Trimming removed 5 bases from V and 0 bases from J, with 11 bases in between. In DNA form, the CDR3 reads TGTGCCAGCAGTGGGGGGACGGTAGCCAAAAACATTCAGTACTTC. This encodes CASSGGTVAKNIQYF.

This chain links TRBV7-9 with TRBJ2-7; 8 bases align to TRBD1. This CDR3 is 17 amino acids long. Losses at the gene ends were 5 bases for V and 0 bases for J; bases not matched to a gene: 12. Germline CDR1 and CDR2: SEHNR and FQNEAQ (reference sequence). DNA of the CDR3: TGTGCCAGCAGCGGAACAGGGGGACTCCTCAGCTCCTACGAGCAGTACTTC. Translating it yields CASSGTGGLLSSYEQYF.

The CDR3 spells CASSFPGLTYEQYF. The CDR3 DNA reads as TGTGCCAGCAGCTTCCCAGGGCTCACCTACGAGCAGTACTTC. The V gene is TRBV5-6, the J gene TRBJ2-7; D might be TRBD1 (5 bases). The length of the CDR3 is 14 residues. Germline loops: CDR1 SGHDT, CDR2 YYEEEE. Trimming removed 2 bases at V and 2 bases at J, with 11 bases between.

The V gene is TRBV7-2, the J gene TRBJ2-1, with D tentatively TRBD2 (6 bases). The CDR3 extends over 14 amino acids. Trimming cost V 6 bases and J 1 base, with 10 bases left between them. In germline, CDR1 is SGHTA, CDR2 FQGNSA. CDR3 sequence (DNA): TGTGCCAGCAGTAACGGGGGATCCTACAATGAGCAGTTCTTC. Translating it yields CASSNGGSYNEQFF.

This CDR3 reads CASSLGTGAPETQYF. CDR3 in DNA: TGTGCCAGCAGCCTCGGGACAGGAGCCCCAGAGACCCAGTACTTC. V gene TRBV7-2 combines with J gene TRBJ2-5; 8 bases are shared with TRBD1. Unmatched junction bases numbered 9, after V lost 5 bases and J lost 4 bases. The CDR3 is made up of 15 amino acids. Germline V CDR1 and CDR2: SGHTA, FQGNSA. The whole variable domain, remainder taken from reference TRBV7-2 and TRBJ2-5, is GAGVSQSPSNKVTEKGKDVELRCDPISGHTALYWYRQSLGQGLEFLIYFQGNSAPDKSGLPSDRFSAERTGGSVSTLTIQRTQQEDSAVYLCASSLGTGAPETQYFGPGTRLLVL.